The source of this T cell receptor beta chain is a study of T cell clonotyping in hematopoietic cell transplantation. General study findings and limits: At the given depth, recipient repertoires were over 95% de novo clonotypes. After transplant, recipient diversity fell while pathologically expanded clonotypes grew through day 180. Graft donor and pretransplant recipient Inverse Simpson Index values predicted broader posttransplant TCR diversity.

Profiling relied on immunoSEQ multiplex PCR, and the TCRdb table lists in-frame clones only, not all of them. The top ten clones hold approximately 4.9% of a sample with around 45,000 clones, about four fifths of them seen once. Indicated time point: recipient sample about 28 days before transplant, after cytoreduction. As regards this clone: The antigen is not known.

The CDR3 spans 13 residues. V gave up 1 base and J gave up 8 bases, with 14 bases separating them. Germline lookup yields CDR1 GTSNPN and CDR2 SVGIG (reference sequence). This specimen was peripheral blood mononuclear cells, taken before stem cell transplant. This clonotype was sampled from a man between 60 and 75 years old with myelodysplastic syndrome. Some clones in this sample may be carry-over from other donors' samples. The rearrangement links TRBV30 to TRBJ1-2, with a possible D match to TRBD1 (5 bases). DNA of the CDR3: TGTGCCTGGAGTGAGGGGCTCGAGCGAGGCTACACCTTC. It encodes CAWSEGLERGYTF.